These T cell receptor beta chains were read from a single sample in a study of T cells in Graves' hyperthyroidism and ophthalmopathy. Via MiXCR, TCRdb re-called the multiplex PCR reads, giving one row per CDR3 protein. The table has around 600,000 distinct CDR3 sequences, about 14% seen once. Sequences were obtained from blood. The receptors here all came from a young woman with Graves' ophthalmopathy. Each CDR3 is given with its conserved first and last residue.

V gene	J gene	CDR3 protein
TRBV6-1	TRBJ2-2	CASRPSGTNTGELFF
TRBV7-9	TRBJ2-7	CASSLNGGTWEQYF
TRBV12-5	TRBJ2-3	CPSGLTLTSDTQYF
TRBV7-3	TRBJ2-2	CASSLTSSGATGELFF
TRBV19	TRBJ1-4	CASSILMEGDAADLEKLFF
TRBV18	TRBJ2-5	CASSGLAGSGGETQYF
TRBV30	TRBJ2-1	CAWSALYNEQFF
TRBV2	TRBJ2-3	CANSELAGGPAQYF
TRBV10-3	TRBJ2-1	CAGRSGRANEQFF
TRBV27	TRBJ1-1	CASSSLSTEAFF
TRBV5-6	TRBJ2-3	CASSLSGTSGSGDTQYF
TRBV6-2/TRBV6-3	TRBJ2-1	CASSWGTGFYNEQFF
TRBV19	TRBJ2-7	CASTAGGVDEQYF
TRBV5-4	TRBJ2-5	CASSLGGAGRETQYF
TRBV5-1	TRBJ2-7	CASRRIGTSGSYEQYF
TRBV12-5	TRBJ1-1	CASADLRTGEVAEAFF
TRBV9	TRBJ1-1	CASSVEGMNTEAFF
TRBV12-3/TRBV12-4	TRBJ1-4	CASSFPGQVEKLFF
TRBV12-3/TRBV12-4	TRBJ2-7	CASSLEGEGAGSSYEQYF
TRBV5-5	TRBJ2-3	CASSWWTATDTQYF
TRBV20-1	TRBJ1-5	CSAPTMTGRGQPQHF
TRBV20-1	TRBJ1-3	CSAAGESSGNTIYF
TRBV20-1	TRBJ1-5	CSASMSRGDNQPQHF
TRBV18	TRBJ1-1	CASSPGQGASTEAFF
TRBV7-2	TRBJ1-5	CASSLAETQPQHF
TRBV6-1	TRBJ2-1	CASSPVDEQFF
TRBV2	TRBJ1-4	CARGTGTNEKLFF
TRBV2	TRBJ1-3	CASSVQSLGNTIYF
TRBV27	TRBJ1-1	CASTHRWTGGRYTEAFF
TRBV10-3	TRBJ1-2	CAISQRTGGYTF
TRBV5-4	TRBJ1-1	CASSFRGQPNTEAFF
TRBV12-3/TRBV12-4	TRBJ2-3	CASSFSGAPPTDTQYF
TRBV5-1	TRBJ1-3	CASSLETPTFGNTIYF
TRBV7-2	TRBJ2-1	CASSSLQEYNEQFF
TRBV4-2	TRBJ1-2	CASSQDPGQDYTF
TRBV2	TRBJ2-5	CASRRDTQETQYF
TRBV9	TRBJ1-1	CASSVATANEAFF
TRBV20-1	TRBJ2-1	CSARQDGEQFF
TRBV18	TRBJ1-5	CASSYLGNQPQHF
TRBV7-3	TRBJ2-3	CASSLGGLATDTQYF
TRBV6-1	TRBJ2-7	CASRPGGSYEQYF
TRBV7-9	TRBJ1-5	CASSFAGGNQPQHF
TRBV6-5	TRBJ2-7	CASSYGLSYEQYF
TRBV11-1	TRBJ2-5	CASSSIGTMFSETQYF
TRBV20-1	TRBJ1-5	CSASGGQGRRQPQHF
TRBV12-3/TRBV12-4	TRBJ2-2	CASGGTGDTGELFF
TRBV30	TRBJ1-2	CAWAQGYYGYTF
TRBV6-1	TRBJ2-3	CASSYNGLAISTDTQYF
TRBV6-5	TRBJ2-5	CASSYSPGGRETQYF
TRBV29-1	TRBJ2-7	CSVESGGDSAYEQYF
TRBV5-1	TRBJ2-7	CASSPGTSGGGSYEQYF
TRBV11-3	TRBJ1-2	CASSFSSGTGDYGYTF
TRBV6-1	TRBJ2-1	CASSTLAGEYNEQFF
TRBV18	TRBJ2-1	CASSPLELNEQFF
TRBV2	TRBJ2-4	CASRTGLAGTKNIQYF
TRBV27	TRBJ2-7	CASSLYGTVLYEQYF
TRBV19	TRBJ2-1	CASSIVQWRGSANEQFF
TRBV4-1	TRBJ2-1	CASSQDDRGAYNEQFF
TRBV6-1	TRBJ1-5	CASSEVGGTGQPQHF
TRBV10-3	TRBJ2-7	CAISESFGGTSYEQYF